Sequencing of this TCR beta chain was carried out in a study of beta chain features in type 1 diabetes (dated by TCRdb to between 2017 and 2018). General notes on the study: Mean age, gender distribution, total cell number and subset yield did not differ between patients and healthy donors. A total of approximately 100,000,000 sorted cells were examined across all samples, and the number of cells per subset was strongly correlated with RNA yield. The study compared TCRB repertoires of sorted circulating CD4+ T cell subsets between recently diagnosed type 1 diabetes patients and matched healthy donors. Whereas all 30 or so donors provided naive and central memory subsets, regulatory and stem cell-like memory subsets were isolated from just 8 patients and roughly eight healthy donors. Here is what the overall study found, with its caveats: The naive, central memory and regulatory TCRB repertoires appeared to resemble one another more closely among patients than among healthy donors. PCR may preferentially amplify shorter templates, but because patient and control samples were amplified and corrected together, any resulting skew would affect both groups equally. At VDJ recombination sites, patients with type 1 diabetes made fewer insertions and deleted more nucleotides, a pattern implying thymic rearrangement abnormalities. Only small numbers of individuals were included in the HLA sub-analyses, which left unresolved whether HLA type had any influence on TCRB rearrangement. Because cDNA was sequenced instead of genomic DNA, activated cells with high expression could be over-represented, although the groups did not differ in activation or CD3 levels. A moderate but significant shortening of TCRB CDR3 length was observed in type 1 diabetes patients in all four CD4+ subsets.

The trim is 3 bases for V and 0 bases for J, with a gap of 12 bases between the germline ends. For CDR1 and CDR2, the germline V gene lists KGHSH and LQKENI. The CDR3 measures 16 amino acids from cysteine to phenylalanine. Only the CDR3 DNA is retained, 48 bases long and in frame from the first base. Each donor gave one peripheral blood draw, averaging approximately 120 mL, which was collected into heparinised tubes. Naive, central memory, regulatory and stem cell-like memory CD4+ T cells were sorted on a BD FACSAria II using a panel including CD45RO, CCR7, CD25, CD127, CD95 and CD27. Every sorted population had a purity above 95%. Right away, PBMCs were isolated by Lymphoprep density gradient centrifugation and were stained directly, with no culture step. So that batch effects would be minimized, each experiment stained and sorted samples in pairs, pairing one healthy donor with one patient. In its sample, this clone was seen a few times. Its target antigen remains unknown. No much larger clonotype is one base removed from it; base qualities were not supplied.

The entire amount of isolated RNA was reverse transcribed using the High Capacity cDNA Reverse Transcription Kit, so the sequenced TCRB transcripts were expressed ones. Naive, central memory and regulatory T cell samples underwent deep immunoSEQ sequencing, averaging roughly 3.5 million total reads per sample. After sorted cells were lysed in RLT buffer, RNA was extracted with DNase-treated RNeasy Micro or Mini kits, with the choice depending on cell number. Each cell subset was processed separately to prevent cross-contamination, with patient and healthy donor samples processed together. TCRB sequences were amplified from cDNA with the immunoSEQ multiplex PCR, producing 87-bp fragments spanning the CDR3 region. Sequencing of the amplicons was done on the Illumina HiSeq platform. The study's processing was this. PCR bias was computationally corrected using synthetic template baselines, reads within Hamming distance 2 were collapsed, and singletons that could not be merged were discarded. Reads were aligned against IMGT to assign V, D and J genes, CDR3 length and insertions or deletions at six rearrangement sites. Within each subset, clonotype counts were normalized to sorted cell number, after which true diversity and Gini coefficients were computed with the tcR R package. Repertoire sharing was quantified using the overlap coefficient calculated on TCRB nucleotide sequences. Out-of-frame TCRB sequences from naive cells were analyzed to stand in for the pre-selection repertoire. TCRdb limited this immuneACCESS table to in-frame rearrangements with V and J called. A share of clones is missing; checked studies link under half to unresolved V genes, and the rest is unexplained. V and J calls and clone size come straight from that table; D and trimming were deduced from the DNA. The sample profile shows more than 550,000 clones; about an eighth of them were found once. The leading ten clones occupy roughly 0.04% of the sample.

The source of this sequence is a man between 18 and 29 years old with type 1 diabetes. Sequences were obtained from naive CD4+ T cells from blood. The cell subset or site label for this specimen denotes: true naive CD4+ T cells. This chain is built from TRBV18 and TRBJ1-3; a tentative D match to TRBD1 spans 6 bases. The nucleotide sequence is TGTGCCAGCTCACCCTCGGGACACAACTCTGGAAACACCATATATTTT. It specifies CASSPSGHNSGNTIYF.